These T cell receptor beta chains were read from a single sample in a study of T-cell reconstitution after alpha-beta-depleted transplantation in children. TCRdb re-analysed the PCR reads in MiXCR, keeping a single row per CDR3 protein. The sample has roughly 220,000 distinct CDR3 sequences, approximately 9.9% seen once. The sample in question was PBMCs from the stem cell graft donor, obtained from the stem cell graft. These TCRs come from a human donor who donated a stem cell graft to a child with SCID. Each CDR3 is given with its conserved first and last residue. Fields, in order: J gene, CDR3 length, V gene, clone size, D gene, CDR3 DNA, CDR3 protein. The D gene is left open where the match is weak. Expanded clones get a size class; other rows say once, few or many, or leave the size out.

j_gene: TRBJ1-2; len: 14; v_gene: TRBV27; abundance: many; d_gene: .; CDR3nt: TGTGCCAGCCATCCAGGACAGTCCCTCTATGGCTACACCTTC; CDR3aa: CASHPGQSLYGYTF
j_gene: TRBJ1-6; len: 14; v_gene: TRBV28; abundance: many; d_gene: .; CDR3nt: TGTGCCAGCAGTTTGGTACAGTTTAATTCACCCCTCCACTTT; CDR3aa: CASSLVQFNSPLHF
j_gene: TRBJ1-6; len: 12; v_gene: TRBV19; abundance: .; d_gene: .; CDR3nt: TGTGCCAGTAGTTGGGGAGGGTCACCCCTCCACTTT; CDR3aa: CASSWGGSPLHF
j_gene: TRBJ2-1; len: 19; v_gene: TRBV3-1; abundance: few; d_gene: TRBD2; CDR3nt: TGTGCCAGCAGTTGGGGGGGACTAGCGGGGGTCCACTCCTACAATGAGCAGTTCTTC; CDR3aa: CASSWGGLAGVHSYNEQFF
j_gene: TRBJ1-4; len: 15; v_gene: TRBV5-1; abundance: many; d_gene: .; CDR3nt: TGCGCCAGCAGCTTTGGTGGGGGGGAATATGAAAAACTGTTTTTT; CDR3aa: CASSFGGGEYEKLFF
j_gene: TRBJ2-1; len: 16; v_gene: TRBV28; abundance: .; d_gene: TRBD1; CDR3nt: TGTGCCAGCAATATAAATGCGGACAGGACAAATAACGAGCAGTTCTTC; CDR3aa: CASNINADRTNNEQFF
j_gene: TRBJ1-2; len: 12; v_gene: TRBV20-1; abundance: many; d_gene: .; CDR3nt: TGCAGTGCTAGGCCGGGGAGTGGAGGCTACACCTTC; CDR3aa: CSARPGSGGYTF
j_gene: TRBJ2-7; len: 17; v_gene: TRBV11-2; abundance: many; d_gene: TRBD1; CDR3nt: TGTGCCAGCAGCTACCGAAGTTGGGACAGGTCATCCTACGAGCAGTACTTC; CDR3aa: CASSYRSWDRSSYEQYF
j_gene: TRBJ2-2; len: 16; v_gene: TRBV5-1; abundance: many; d_gene: TRBD1; CDR3nt: TGCGCCAGCAGCTTGACAGGGGTTCGGGACACCGGGGAGCTGTTTTTT; CDR3aa: CASSLTGVRDTGELFF
j_gene: TRBJ2-1; len: 13; v_gene: TRBV20-1; abundance: many; d_gene: TRBD2; CDR3nt: TGCAGTGCCCCCGGGACTAGCGAAAATGAGCAGTTCTTC; CDR3aa: CSAPGTSENEQFF
j_gene: TRBJ1-6; len: 13; v_gene: TRBV5-1; abundance: many; d_gene: .; CDR3nt: TGCGCCAGCCACCAAACCTATAATTCACCCCTCCACTTT; CDR3aa: CASHQTYNSPLHF
j_gene: TRBJ1-5; len: 15; v_gene: TRBV11-2; abundance: many; d_gene: .; CDR3nt: TGTGCCAGCAGCCCCACAGGGATGGGAAATCAGCCCCAGCATTTT; CDR3aa: CASSPTGMGNQPQHF
j_gene: TRBJ2-1; len: 18; v_gene: TRBV15; abundance: many; d_gene: .; CDR3nt: TGTGCCACCGTCCCCCTCTACGCGGGGGCCCCCTCCTACAATGAGCAGTTCTTC; CDR3aa: CATVPLYAGAPSYNEQFF
j_gene: TRBJ2-3; len: 14; v_gene: TRBV20-1; abundance: many; d_gene: .; CDR3nt: TGCAGTGCTACCCAAGCGGGCTACACAGATACGCAGTATTTT; CDR3aa: CSATQAGYTDTQYF
j_gene: TRBJ2-1; len: 15; v_gene: TRBV2; abundance: many; d_gene: .; CDR3nt: TGTGCCAGCAGTGATAGGGGAAGCTCCTACAATGAGCAGTTCTTC; CDR3aa: CASSDRGSSYNEQFF
j_gene: TRBJ1-1; len: 17; v_gene: TRBV18; abundance: many; d_gene: .; CDR3nt: TGTGCCAGCTCACCACAACTTTTGACAGACAGGAACACTGAAGCTTTCTTT; CDR3aa: CASSPQLLTDRNTEAFF
j_gene: TRBJ2-2; len: 13; v_gene: TRBV11-3; abundance: many; d_gene: .; CDR3nt: TGTGCCAGCAGGTCTGGACGAACGGGGGAGCTGTTTTTT; CDR3aa: CASRSGRTGELFF
j_gene: TRBJ1-2; len: 15; v_gene: TRBV20-1; abundance: many; d_gene: TRBD1; CDR3nt: TGCAGTGCTAGGGGAGCCAGGGGGCAGTTAGGGGGCTACACCTTC; CDR3aa: CSARGARGQLGGYTF
j_gene: TRBJ2-1; len: 16; v_gene: TRBV30; abundance: large; d_gene: .; CDR3nt: TGTGCCTGGAGTGTATGGGACACCCCCCCTTACAATGAGCAGTTCTTC; CDR3aa: CAWSVWDTPPYNEQFF
j_gene: TRBJ1-5; len: 12; v_gene: TRBV12-3/TRBV12-4; abundance: many; d_gene: .; CDR3nt: TGTGCCAGCAGTTATGGGGGTAAGCCCCAGCATTTT; CDR3aa: CASSYGGKPQHF
j_gene: TRBJ2-1; len: 17; v_gene: TRBV5-1; abundance: many; d_gene: TRBD2; CDR3nt: TGCGCCAGCAGCTCGCAAACTAGCGGGGGGCCCCTAGTTGAGCAGTTCTTC; CDR3aa: CASSSQTSGGPLVEQFF
j_gene: TRBJ2-3; len: 16; v_gene: TRBV20-1; abundance: few; d_gene: TRBD2; CDR3nt: TGCAGTGCTAGAGTATTGGCGGGGGGGCCACCAGATACGCAGTATTTT; CDR3aa: CSARVLAGGPPDTQYF
j_gene: TRBJ1-2; len: 13; v_gene: TRBV27; abundance: many; d_gene: TRBD1; CDR3nt: TGTGCCAGCAGTTCTGCGACAGGGGGCGGCTACACCTTC; CDR3aa: CASSSATGGGYTF
j_gene: TRBJ2-1; len: 15; v_gene: TRBV11-2; abundance: many; d_gene: .; CDR3nt: TGTGCCAGCAGCTTATGGCCGAGCTCCTACAATGAGCAGTTCTTC; CDR3aa: CASSLWPSSYNEQFF
j_gene: TRBJ2-3; len: 15; v_gene: TRBV11-2; abundance: .; d_gene: .; CDR3nt: TGTGCCAGCAGCCTATCTGGGATACTCTCAGATACGCAGTATTTT; CDR3aa: CASSLSGILSDTQYF
j_gene: TRBJ2-3; len: 12; v_gene: TRBV7-2; abundance: many; d_gene: .; CDR3nt: TGTGCCAGCAGCTTATCCCCGGATACGCAGTATTTT; CDR3aa: CASSLSPDTQYF
j_gene: TRBJ1-1; len: 15; v_gene: TRBV5-1; abundance: many; d_gene: .; CDR3nt: TGCGCCAGCAGCTTGGGGGACGTCGGAGGCACTGAAGCTTTCTTT; CDR3aa: CASSLGDVGGTEAFF
j_gene: TRBJ1-6; len: 16; v_gene: TRBV20-1; abundance: many; d_gene: .; CDR3nt: TGCAGTGCTAGTCTCGGGGGGTGGGGTATTGATTCACCCCTCCACTTT; CDR3aa: CSASLGGWGIDSPLHF
j_gene: TRBJ1-1; len: 14; v_gene: TRBV6-1; abundance: many; d_gene: .; CDR3nt: TGTGCCAGCAGTGAACAGACAGCGAACACTGAAGCTTTCTTT; CDR3aa: CASSEQTANTEAFF
j_gene: TRBJ1-3; len: 14; v_gene: TRBV20-1; abundance: few; d_gene: .; CDR3nt: TGCAGTGCTAGAGTCGCCCAGGGGGGAAACACCATATATTTT; CDR3aa: CSARVAQGGNTIYF
j_gene: TRBJ2-7; len: 14; v_gene: TRBV6-5; abundance: many; d_gene: .; CDR3nt: TGTGCCAGCAGTTACTTCGGCAGAACCTACGAGCAGTACTTC; CDR3aa: CASSYFGRTYEQYF
j_gene: TRBJ2-5; len: 17; v_gene: TRBV5-4; abundance: many; d_gene: .; CDR3nt: TGTGCCAGCAGCTACACCATCCCAGGGACCGTACAAGAGACCCAGTACTTC; CDR3aa: CASSYTIPGTVQETQYF
j_gene: TRBJ2-1; len: 15; v_gene: TRBV9; abundance: many; d_gene: TRBD2; CDR3nt: TGTGCCAGCAGCGTAGGAGCGGGGGTCTACAATGAGCAGTTCTTC; CDR3aa: CASSVGAGVYNEQFF
j_gene: TRBJ2-1; len: 15; v_gene: TRBV21-1; abundance: many; d_gene: .; CDR3nt: TGTGCCAGCAAACAAAGTGGGCAGGGAGGCAATGAGCAGTTCTTC; CDR3aa: CASKQSGQGGNEQFF